The 16 T cell receptor beta chains presented below share a single source sample, sequenced in a study of blood T cells in healthy people across ages. A J-beta primer mix and a sample-barcoded 5' primer were used in a second PCR of about 6 to 12 cycles. One entry per CDR3 protein, called by TCRdb with MiXCR from the 5' RACE reads. Of some 640,000 distinct CDR3 sequences in the sample, more than 40% were seen once. The sample consisted of blood. Receptors originate from an older woman in good health.

This chain joins TRBV11-2 and TRBJ2-5, with TRBD1 as a possible D gene (6 bases). The CDR3 sequence is 15 residues long. V was trimmed by 1 base and J by 11 bases, leaving 20 bases between them. Germline V gene data show CDR1 as SGHAT and CDR2 as FQNNGV. The CDR3, as DNA: TGTGCCAGCAGCTTAGCCCGGACAGTCTACAATGAGCAGTACTTC. Translating gives CASSLARTVYNEQYF.

The chain carries TRBV21-1 and TRBJ2-1; the D call in the table, TRBD2, was not verified against the DNA. TRBV21-1 is designated a pseudogene. This CDR3 has 21 amino acids. The CDR3 DNA reads as TGTGCCAGCAGCAAAGTTGACAGACCGGGACTAGCGGACCATACCTACAATGAGCAGTTCTTC. Translation gives CASSKVDRPGLADHTYNEQFF.

The chain couples TRBV4-3 to TRBJ2-4, with D tentatively TRBD2 (5 bases). The ends were cut back, 4 bases at V and 0 bases at J, with 16 bases in the middle. Germline loops: CDR1 LGHNA, CDR2 YSLEER. The CDR3 is 17 amino acids. This CDR3 is CASSPDFGGLAKNIQYF. The DNA for the CDR3 is TGCGCCAGCAGCCCCGATTTTGGCGGGTTAGCCAAAAACATTCAGTACTTC.

The rearrangement links TRBV18 to TRBJ2-7; D is unclear. With 2 bases removed from V and 2 bases from J, the gap between germline ends came to 4 bases. Germline CDR1 is KGHSH and CDR2 is LQKENI. The CDR3 totals 12 residues. In nucleotides, the CDR3 is TGTGCCAGCTCACCAGAGACCTACGAGCAGTACTTC. Protein sequence: CASSPETYEQYF.

The gene calls are TRBV29-1 and TRBJ2-7; D is unclear. CDR1 is SQVTM and CDR2 is ANQGSEA in the germline V gene. The CDR3 spans 15 residues. Trimming pared 2 bases from V and 0 bases from J, leaving 14 bases between. CDR3 sequence reads: CSVESKRRDSYEQYF. In DNA, the CDR3 is TGCAGCGTTGAATCCAAGCGAAGGGACTCCTACGAGCAGTACTTC.

The rearrangement uses TRBV12-5 and TRBJ1-2, with TRBD1 matching 7 bases. The germline V gene has CDR1 LGHNT and CDR2 FRNRAP. The CDR3 totals 15 residues. Germline trimming cut 2 bases from V and 4 bases from J; bases unmatched to any gene: 7. CDR3 sequence reads: CASGLKEGASYGYTF. CDR3 in DNA: TGTGCTAGTGGTTTGAAGGAGGGGGCCAGCTATGGCTACACCTTC.

This clonotype was counted a few times. This chain joins TRBV7-8 and TRBJ2-5, with TRBD2 identical over 7 bases. With V trimmed by 4 bases and J by 5 bases, 19 bases remained unmatched. Looked up from germline, CDR1 is SGHVS and CDR2 is FQNEAQ. This CDR3 is 18 amino acids long. The CDR3 protein is CASSSLRPHAGVVETQYF. CDR3 DNA: TGTGCCAGCAGCTCCCTTAGACCCCACGCGGGAGTGGTGGAGACCCAGTACTTC.

This clonotype appeared a single time. This chain uses TRBV4-3 with TRBJ2-3, with 9 positions matching TRBD2. CDR3 length equals 17 residues. Germline V lookup: CDR1 LGHNA, CDR2 YSLEER. The J segment lost 2 bases and the V segment lost 1 base, leaving 7 bases of the junction unmatched. CDR3 loop: CASSQARSSGATDTQYF. The CDR3 DNA follows: TGCGCCAGCAGCCAAGCTCGATCTAGCGGGGCCACAGATACGCAGTATTTT.

V and J are TRBV6-4 and TRBJ2-4, with 9 bases aligning to TRBD2. The J call may be wrong; the DNA end is better matched by TRBJ2-7. Germline V gene lookup returns CDR1 MRHNA and CDR2 SNTAGT. This CDR3 is 17 amino acids long. Here the CDR3 reads CASSGPTGTSSSNEQYF. The DNA for the CDR3 is TGTGCCAGCAGTGGGCCAACCGGGACTAGCAGTTCCAACGAGCAGTACTTC.

Only a few counts were recorded for this clonotype. The V and J genes are TRBV4-3 and TRBJ2-1; D ambiguous. Between the trimmed V and J ends, which lost 0 bases and 0 bases, there was a span of 15 bases. There are 18 residues in the CDR3. In germline, CDR1 is LGHNA, CDR2 YSLEER. The CDR3: CASSQDLPTINSYNEQFF. CDR3 nucleotide sequence: TGCGCCAGCAGCCAAGATCTGCCGACGATTAACTCCTACAATGAGCAGTTCTTC.

V usage is TRBV15 and J usage is TRBJ1-2; 9 bases map to TRBD1. V trimming: 3 bases; J trimming: 8 bases; junction bases outside the gene matches: 10. Germline V CDR1 and CDR2: LNHNV, YYDKDF (reference sequence). CDR3 size: 15 residues. The CDR3 DNA reads TGTGCCACCAGCAGCGACGGGACAGGGAGGGAAGGCTACACCTTC. Translated: CATSSDGTGREGYTF.

The gene calls are TRBV5-1 and TRBJ2-5, with 10 nucleotides matching TRBD2. V was clipped by 6 bases and J by 0 bases; unmatched bases: 2. Germline CDR1 and CDR2: SGHRS and YFSETQ. The CDR3 runs 14 residues. The CDR3 DNA follows: TGCGCCAGCACCCTAGCGGGAGACCAAGAGACCCAGTACTTC. Amino acids: CASTLAGDQETQYF. Supplemented by reference TRBV5-1 and TRBJ2-5, the full variable domain reads KAGVTQTPRYLIKTRGQQVTLSCSPISGHRSVSWYQQTPGQGLQFLFEYFSETQRNKGNFPGRFSGRQFSNSRSEMNVSTLELGDSALYLCASTLAGDQETQYFGPGTRLLVL.

The chain has TRBV5-1 and TRBJ1-2, with D unresolved. V dropped 4 bases and J dropped 4 bases, with 8 bases sitting between them. CDR1 SGHRS and CDR2 YFSETQ come from the germline V gene. The CDR3 is 12 residues long. CDR3 sequence (DNA): TGCGCCAGCAGCCCAGGCATCTATGGCTACACCTTC. Residues: CASSPGIYGYTF. Full variable domain (remainder filled in from reference TRBV5-1 and TRBJ1-2): KAGVTQTPRYLIKTRGQQVTLSCSPISGHRSVSWYQQTPGQGLQFLFEYFSETQRNKGNFPGRFSGRQFSNSRSEMNVSTLELGDSALYLCASSPGIYGYTFGSGTRLTVV.

The gene calls are TRBV18 and TRBJ2-2; TRBD1 matches 7 bases. The trim removed 0 bases at V and 6 bases at J, leaving 10 bases unmatched. Germline values: CDR1 KGHSH, CDR2 LQKENI. The CDR3 length is 17 residues. The CDR3 sequence: CASSPPTGAQYPGELFF. Here the CDR3 DNA reads TGTGCCAGCTCACCACCTACAGGGGCGCAATATCCCGGGGAGCTGTTTTTT. The complete variable domain, with remaining parts taken from reference TRBV18 and TRBJ2-2, reads NAGVMQNPRHLVRRRGQEARLRCSPMKGHSHVYWYRQLPEEGLKFMVYLQKENIIDESGMPKERFSAEFPKEGPSILRIQQVVRGDSAAYFCASSPPTGAQYPGELFFGEGSRLTVL.

This clonotype was counted ten times or more. The rearrangement joins TRBV5-1 to TRBJ2-5; D is unclear. V was shortened by 5 bases and J by 0 bases, with 8 bases between the two germline ends. CDR1 and CDR2 (germline): SGHRS, YFSETQ. CDR3 size: 13 residues. CDR3 coding DNA: TGCGCCAGCAGTTACGACAACCAAGAGACCCAGTACTTC. It codes for CASSYDNQETQYF.

V gene TRBV28 combines with J gene TRBJ2-2, with 8 bases identical to TRBD1. Germline CDR1 and CDR2: MDHEN and SYDVKM. Trimming at V came to 6 bases and at J to 3 bases, leaving 6 bases not matched to a gene. The CDR3 runs 15 residues. This CDR3 reads CASRAGTGYTGELFF. The DNA for the CDR3 is TGTGCCAGCAGGGCCGGGACAGGCTACACCGGGGAGCTGTTTTTT. Full variable domain (missing parts from reference TRBV28 and TRBJ2-2): DVKVTQSSRYLVKRTGEKVFLECVQDMDHENMFWYRQDPGLGLRLIYFSYDVKMKEKGDIPEGYSVSREKKERFSLILESASTNQTSMYLCASRAGTGYTGELFFGEGSRLTVL.